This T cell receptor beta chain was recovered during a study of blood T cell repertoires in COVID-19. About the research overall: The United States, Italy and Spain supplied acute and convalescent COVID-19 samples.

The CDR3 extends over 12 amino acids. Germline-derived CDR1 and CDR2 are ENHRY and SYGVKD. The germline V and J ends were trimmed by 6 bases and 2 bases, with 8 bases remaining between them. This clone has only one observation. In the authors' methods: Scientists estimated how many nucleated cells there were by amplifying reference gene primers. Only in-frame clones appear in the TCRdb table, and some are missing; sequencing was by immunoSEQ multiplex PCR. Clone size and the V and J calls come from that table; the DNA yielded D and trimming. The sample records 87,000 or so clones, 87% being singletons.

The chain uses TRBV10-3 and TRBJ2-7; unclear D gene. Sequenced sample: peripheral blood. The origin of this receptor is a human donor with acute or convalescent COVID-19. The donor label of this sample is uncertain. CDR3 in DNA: TGTGCCATCAGCCCTGAGACCTACGAGCAGTACTTC. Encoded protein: CAISPETYEQYF.